The 30 T cell receptor beta chains below were found in one sample sequenced in a study of cytomegalovirus exposure and HLA in healthy donors. Primers: 60 Vbeta forward and 13 Jbeta reverse. Libraries were prepared by immunoSEQ multiplex PCR; TCRdb keeps only in-frame clonotypes and omits some of them. The sample holds about 86,000 clones, 70% to 80% seen once. Sequenced material: PBMCs. These receptors originate from a woman in her thirties or forties in good health and CMV-seropositive.

The gene calls are TRBV18 and TRBJ2-5, with 7 nucleotides matching TRBD1. V gave up 0 bases and J gave up 2 bases; unmatched junction bases: 3. Germline-derived CDR1 and CDR2 are KGHSH and LQKENI. CDR3 length: 15 amino acids. As DNA, the CDR3 is TGTGCCAGCTCACCACCGGGGACAGTTCAAGAGACCCAGTACTTC. Translation: CASSPPGTVQETQYF.

The chain uses TRBV14 and TRBJ2-1, with D perhaps TRBD2 (6 bases). Trimming left V 0 bases short and J 3 bases short, with 24 bases between. This CDR3 is 20 amino acids long. Germline V gene lookup returns CDR1 SGHDN and CDR2 FVKESK. The CDR3 sequence: CASSQEKIGRSGTFYNEQFF. In DNA, the CDR3 is TGTGCCAGCAGCCAAGAAAAAATAGGGCGTAGCGGAACGTTCTACAATGAGCAGTTCTTC.

The rearrangement uses TRBV7-8 and TRBJ2-1; the match to TRBD1 covers 8 bases. CDR3 size: 14 residues. The V gene's germline CDR1 is SGHVS and CDR2 FQNEAQ. V trimming: 6 bases; J trimming: 2 bases; junction bases outside the gene matches: 3. CDR3: CASRDRETYNEQFF. DNA of the CDR3: TGTGCCAGCAGGGACAGGGAGACCTACAATGAGCAGTTCTTC.

The V call is TRBV30, the J call TRBJ1-4; TRBD1 matches at 7 bases. The CDR3 is 16 residues long. CDR1 GTSNPN and CDR2 SVGIG come from the germline V gene (reference sequence). Trimming cost V 3 bases and J 4 bases; bases outside gene matches: 11. The CDR3 here is CAWSALNQGVNEKLFF. For the CDR3, the DNA is TGTGCCTGGAGCGCCCTTAACCAGGGGGTTAATGAAAAACTGTTTTTT.

The V and J genes are TRBV19 and TRBJ2-3; a weak D match, TRBD2 (5 bases). V was trimmed by 4 bases and J by 0 bases, leaving 14 bases between them. CDR1 LNHDA and CDR2 SQIVND come from the germline V gene (reference sequence). The CDR3 sequence is 16 residues long. The DNA for the CDR3 is TGTGCCAGTAGTACCCCGGGAATTTATAGCACAGATACGCAGTATTTT. It codes for CASSTPGIYSTDTQYF.

This clone was seen more than once but under ten times. The chain couples TRBV7-9 to TRBJ1-3; no firm D call. Trimming pared 7 bases from V and 1 base from J, leaving 5 bases between. From germline, CDR1 is SEHNR and CDR2 FQNEAQ (reference sequence). The CDR3 contains 12 residues. CDR3 amino acids: CASTPSGNTIYF. The CDR3 coding sequence is TGTGCCAGCACCCCTTCTGGAAACACCATATATTTT. The whole variable domain, filled in from reference TRBV7-9 and TRBJ1-3, reads DTGVSQNPRHKITKRGQNVTFRCDPISEHNRLYWYRQTLGQGPEFLTYFQNEAQLEKSRLLSDRFSAERPKGSFSTLEIQRTEQGDSAMYLCASTPSGNTIYFGEGSWLTVV.

The rearrangement uses TRBV30 and TRBJ1-2; D gene ambiguous. The V gene lost 4 bases and the J gene lost 2 bases, with 11 bases spanning the gap. The CDR3 covers 13 residues. Germline V gene data show CDR1 as GTSNPN and CDR2 as SVGIG (reference sequence). The DNA of the CDR3 is TGTGCCTGGAATCGGCGGGAGAACTATGGCTACACCTTC. This codes for CAWNRRENYGYTF.

The rearrangement joins TRBV6-1 to TRBJ2-1; D might be TRBD1 (7 bases). The CDR3 totals 16 residues. Trimming removed 2 bases at V and 5 bases at J, with 16 bases between. The V gene's germline CDR1 is MNHNS and CDR2 SASEGT. CDR3 sequence (DNA): TGTGCCAGCAGTGAATTTCCGACAGGGAGGCACAATGAGCAGTTCTTC. It translates to CASSEFPTGRHNEQFF.

V is TRBV5-1 and J is TRBJ1-2; TRBD1 agrees at 7 bases. The J segment lost 8 bases and the V segment lost 0 bases, leaving 10 bases of the junction unmatched. CDR1 is SGHRS and CDR2 is YFSETQ in the germline V gene. This CDR3 spans 15 amino acids. In DNA form, the CDR3 reads TGCGCCAGCAGCTTGGAAGGGGGCGCGGTTCAGGGCTACACCTTC. Translation gives CASSLEGGAVQGYTF. Filled out from reference TRBV5-1 and TRBJ1-2, the complete variable domain reads KAGVTQTPRYLIKTRGQQVTLSCSPISGHRSVSWYQQTPGQGLQFLFEYFSETQRNKGNFPGRFSGRQFSNSRSEMNVSTLELGDSALYLCASSLEGGAVQGYTFGSGTRLTVV.

This clone was recorded a few times. The V gene is TRBV13, the J gene TRBJ2-2; D perhaps matches TRBD2 (6 bases). Trimming stripped 0 bases from V and 3 bases from J, with 11 bases between. CDR3 size: 16 residues. Germline V lookup: CDR1 PRHDT, CDR2 FYEKMQ (reference sequence). The CDR3 region has the DNA TGTGCCAGCAGCTTAGGGGGACTTGCTCACACCGGGGAGCTGTTTTTT. Translation: CASSLGGLAHTGELFF.

J is TRBJ2-1 and V is TRBV10-3, with 9 bases identical to TRBD2. Losses at the gene ends were 0 bases for V and 5 bases for J; bases not matched to a gene: 5. Per germline, CDR1 ENHRY and CDR2 SYGVKD. The CDR3 is 16 amino acids. CDR3 in amino acids: CAISESIGTSNNEQFF. The CDR3 DNA is TGTGCCATCAGTGAGTCGATAGGGACTAGCAACAATGAGCAGTTCTTC.

This clone occurred a few times. The V and J genes are TRBV29-1 and TRBJ1-2, with 12 bases matching TRBD1. The CDR3 runs to 13 residues. The germline V gene encodes CDR1 SQVTM and CDR2 ANQGSEA. V shed 6 bases and J 6 bases; nucleotides not matched to a gene: 5. CDR3: CSVRDRGQDGYTF. CDR3 nucleotides: TGCAGCGTCCGGGACAGGGGGCAGGATGGCTACACCTTC.

The chain recombines TRBV9 with TRBJ2-5; 7 nucleotides line up with TRBD1. Trimming took 2 bases from V and 3 from J; bases not matched to a gene: 10. Germline lookup yields CDR1 SGDLS and CDR2 YYNGEE. The CDR3 extends over 16 amino acids. The CDR3 protein is CASSVGPTGSKETQYF. The CDR3 nucleotides are TGTGCCAGCAGCGTCGGACCGACAGGGAGTAAAGAGACCCAGTACTTC.

The V call is TRBV30, the J call TRBJ1-1, with D possibly TRBD1 on 6 matching bases. Germline loops: CDR1 GTSNPN, CDR2 SVGIG (reference sequence). The CDR3 loop spans 13 amino acids. Trimming pared 5 bases from V and 4 bases from J, leaving 14 bases between. CDR3: CAWGGRRVTEAFF. CDR3 DNA sequence: TGTGCCTGGGGGGGCAGGCGAGTCACTGAAGCTTTCTTT.

The chain employs TRBV19 and TRBJ1-5; D is undetermined. V was clipped by 2 bases and J by 9 bases, with 17 bases between them. The germline gives CDR1 LNHDA, CDR2 SQIVND (reference sequence). CDR3 size: 15 residues. The chain's CDR3 is CASSIILGFERPQHF. CDR3 in DNA: TGTGCCAGTAGTATAATCCTTGGGTTCGAGCGGCCCCAGCATTTT. Drawing the rest from reference TRBV19 and TRBJ1-5, the complete variable domain is DGGITQSPKYLFRKEGQNVTLSCEQNLNHDAMYWYRQDPGQGLRLIYYSQIVNDFQKGDIAEGYSVSREKKESFPLTVTSAQKNPTAFYLCASSIILGFERPQHFGDGTRLSIL.

This rearrangement joins TRBV19 to TRBJ1-6, with TRBD1 matching over 9 bases. The ends lost 6 bases at V and 11 bases at J; junction bases unmatched: 2. Germline V lookup: CDR1 LNHDA, CDR2 SQIVND (reference sequence). This CDR3 region has 12 residues. For the CDR3, the DNA is TGTGCCAGTAGAGGGACAGGGACACCCCTCCACTTT. Its protein product is CASRGTGTPLHF. Complete variable domain (other parts from reference TRBV19 and TRBJ1-6): DGGITQSPKYLFRKEGQNVTLSCEQNLNHDAMYWYRQDPGQGLRLIYYSQIVNDFQKGDIAEGYSVSREKKESFPLTVTSAQKNPTAFYLCASRGTGTPLHFGNGTRLTVT.

This chain links TRBV10-1 with TRBJ1-1; a possible D gene is TRBD1 (5 bases). Trimming cost V 6 bases and J 0 bases, with 8 bases left between them. CDR3 length: 13 amino acids. Germline V lookup: CDR1 WNHNN, CDR2 SYGVQD (reference sequence). CDR3 sequence: CASSLTVNTEAFF. CDR3 bases: TGCGCCAGCAGCCTGACAGTGAACACTGAAGCTTTCTTT.

J is TRBJ2-1 and V is TRBV27; D is perhaps TRBD1 (6 bases). The CDR3 contains 12 residues. CDR1 and CDR2 (germline): MNHEY, SMNVEV (reference sequence). V lost 6 bases and J lost 9, with 12 bases in between. In DNA, the CDR3 is TGTGCCAGCAGCAACCAGGGGTTTGAGCAGTTCTTC. Translating it yields CASSNQGFEQFF.

This clone was observed once. This chain joins TRBV12-5 and TRBJ2-7, with TRBD2 matching over 15 bases. V gave up 2 bases and J gave up 4 bases; unmatched junction bases: 15. Germline CDR1 reads LGHNT; CDR2 reads FRNRAP. The CDR3 runs to 20 residues. The CDR3: CASGLPHLRTSGRDQYEQYF. DNA of the CDR3: TGTGCTAGTGGTTTGCCACACCTAAGGACTAGCGGGAGGGACCAATACGAGCAGTACTTC.

The chain carries TRBV4-2 and TRBJ1-2, with D hard to call. Germline CDR1 LGHNA, CDR2 YNFKEQ. Trimming shortened V by 4 bases and J by 5 bases, and 11 bases separated the two germline ends. The CDR3 runs 13 residues. CDR3 coding DNA: TGTGCCAGCAGCCCCGGAAGGGAGTATGGCTACACCTTC. This codes for CASSPGREYGYTF.

The J gene is TRBJ2-2, the V gene TRBV29-1; 7 nucleotides line up with TRBD1. Germline V gene sequence: CDR1 SQVTM, CDR2 ANQGSEA. With V trimmed by 7 bases and J by 2 bases, 4 bases remained unmatched. There are 13 residues in the CDR3. The CDR3 sequence: CSADRTNTGELFF. DNA of the CDR3: TGCAGCGCGGACAGGACCAACACCGGGGAGCTGTTTTTT.

This chain connects TRBV10-3 to TRBJ2-5, with 8 bases identical to TRBD1. Unmatched junction bases numbered 6, after V lost 8 bases and J lost 4 bases. Looked up from germline, CDR1 is ENHRY and CDR2 is SYGVKD. The CDR3 length is 13 residues. CDR3 sequence: CAIGAGTGETQYF. CDR3 bases: TGTGCCATCGGGGCCGGGACAGGAGAGACCCAGTACTTC.

The chain carries TRBV5-1 and TRBJ1-2, with 7 bases fitting TRBD1. This CDR3 region has 12 residues. V lost 1 base, J lost 6 bases, and 0 bases stayed unmatched. The germline gives CDR1 SGHRS, CDR2 YFSETQ. The CDR3 nucleotides are TGCGCCAGCAGCTTGCAGGGGGATGGCTACACCTTC. Its translation: CASSLQGDGYTF. Looking up the rest from reference TRBV5-1 and TRBJ1-2 gives the full variable domain: KAGVTQTPRYLIKTRGQQVTLSCSPISGHRSVSWYQQTPGQGLQFLFEYFSETQRNKGNFPGRFSGRQFSNSRSEMNVSTLELGDSALYLCASSLQGDGYTFGSGTRLTVV.

This chain uses TRBV5-1 with TRBJ2-1, with D tentatively TRBD2 (5 bases). From germline, CDR1 is SGHRS and CDR2 YFSETQ. CDR3 size: 14 residues. V shed 0 bases and J shed 2 bases, with 6 bases lying between them. CDR3: CASSLAGAYNEQFF. DNA for the CDR3: TGCGCCAGCAGCTTGGCCGGGGCCTACAATGAGCAGTTCTTC.

V usage is TRBV9 and J usage is TRBJ1-4, with D tentatively TRBD1 (6 bases). Per the germline V gene, CDR1 is SGDLS and CDR2 is YYNGEE. V lost 4 bases and J 10 bases, leaving 17 bases between the germline ends. The CDR3 has 14 residues. The CDR3 is CASSPRQEGGKLFF. For the CDR3, the DNA is TGTGCCAGCAGCCCCCGACAGGAAGGCGGAAAACTGTTTTTT.

The chain recombines TRBV12-5 with TRBJ1-1, with TRBD1 matching 7 bases. CDR1 and CDR2 (germline): LGHNT, FRNRAP. This CDR3 has 19 residues. The V gene end was trimmed by 2 bases and the J gene end by 2 bases; junction bases not matched to a gene: 17. CDR3 in amino acids: CASGLTPLKRTGTNTEAFF. The CDR3 region has the DNA TGTGCTAGTGGTTTGACACCTCTAAAAAGGACAGGAACAAACACTGAAGCTTTCTTT.

The chain employs TRBV6-5 and TRBJ1-6; 8 nucleotides align to TRBD1. V shed 0 bases and J 10 bases; nucleotides not matched to a gene: 2. There are 14 residues in the CDR3. Germline CDR1 MNHEY, CDR2 SVGAGI. The DNA of the CDR3 is TGTGCCAGCAGTTACTCGGGACAGGCATCACCCCTCCACTTT. This sequence encodes CASSYSGQASPLHF.

The rearrangement uses TRBV5-6 and TRBJ1-2, with a possible D match to TRBD1 (6 bases). With 3 bases removed from V and 7 bases from J, the gap between germline ends came to 16 bases. This CDR3 is 14 amino acids long. CDR1 and CDR2 from the germline V gene are SGHDT and YYEEEE. CDR3 nucleotides: TGTGCCAGCAGCTGGGGGGGGGCAGCCGGTGGCTACACCTTC. This gives the protein CASSWGGAAGGYTF.

This clone appeared a few times. The chain recombines TRBV14 with TRBJ2-7, with TRBD1 matching over 7 bases. The CDR3 runs to 14 residues. Germline loops: CDR1 SGHDN, CDR2 FVKESK. V was clipped by 1 base and J by 2 bases; unmatched bases: 2. The CDR3 coding sequence is TGTGCCAGCAGCCAAGGACAGGGTGCCTACGAGCAGTACTTC. As protein: CASSQGQGAYEQYF.

This clone was counted only a few times. The CDR3 sequence: CASSLSSEGPQPQHF. As DNA, the CDR3 is TGTGCCAGCAGTTTATCGTCGGAGGGGCCTCAGCCCCAGCATTTT. The V call is TRBV27, the J call TRBJ1-5; weak D call: TRBD1 (5 bases). Trimming cost V 0 bases and J 6 bases, with 12 bases left between them. Per germline, CDR1 MNHEY and CDR2 SMNVEV (reference sequence). The CDR3 covers 15 residues.